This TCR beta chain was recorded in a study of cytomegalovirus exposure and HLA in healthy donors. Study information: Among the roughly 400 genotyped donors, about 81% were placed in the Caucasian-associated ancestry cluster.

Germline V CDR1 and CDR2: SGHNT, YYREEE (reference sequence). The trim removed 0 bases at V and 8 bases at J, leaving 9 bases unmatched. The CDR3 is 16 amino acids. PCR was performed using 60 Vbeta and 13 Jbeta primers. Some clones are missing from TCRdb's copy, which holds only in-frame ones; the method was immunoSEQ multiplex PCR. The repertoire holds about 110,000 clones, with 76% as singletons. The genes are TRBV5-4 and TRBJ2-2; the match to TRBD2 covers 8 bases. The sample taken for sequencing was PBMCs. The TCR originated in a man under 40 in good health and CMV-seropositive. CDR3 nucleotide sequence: TGTGCCAGCAGCTTGGCCCCCGGGGGGGCCGCTGGGGAGCTGTTTTTT. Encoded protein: CASSLAPGGAAGELFF. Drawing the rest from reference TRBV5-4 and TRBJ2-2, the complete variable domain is ETGVTQSPTHLIKTRGQQVTLRCSSQSGHNTVSWYQQALGQGPQFIFQYYREEENGRGNFPPRFSGLQFPNYSSELNVNALELDDSALYLCASSLAPGGAAGELFFGEGSRLTVL.